A selection of T cell receptor beta chains follows, all from one sample in a study of blood T cell repertoires in COVID-19. Data came from immunoSEQ multiplex PCR; TCRdb stores just in-frame clones and leaves some out. The sample consists of over 30,000 clones, 88% of them appearing once. The sequencing input was peripheral blood. These receptors were collected from a woman older than 75 with active or convalescent COVID-19. Both conserved end residues are part of each CDR3. D genes are given only for firm matches.

v_call: TRBV30; j_call: TRBJ2-5; d_call: TRBD2; cdr3_nt: TGTGCCTGGAGTGGACTAGCGGGGACTTGGGCCCAGTACTTC; cdr3_aa: CAWSGLAGTWAQYF
v_call: TRBV9; j_call: TRBJ2-7; d_call: NA; cdr3_nt: TGTGCCAGCAGCGTAAGGCCCAGCCAGGGAGGCGAGCAGTACTTC; cdr3_aa: CASSVRPSQGGEQYF
v_call: TRBV9; j_call: TRBJ1-4; d_call: NA; cdr3_nt: TGTGCCAGCAGCGTAGGGGCCTCTAATGAAAAACTGTTTTTT; cdr3_aa: CASSVGASNEKLFF
v_call: TRBV5-1; j_call: TRBJ2-1; d_call: NA; cdr3_nt: TGCGCCAGCAGCTGGGGCCTCTCAGACAATGAGCAGTTCTTC; cdr3_aa: CASSWGLSDNEQFF
v_call: TRBV19; j_call: TRBJ1-5; d_call: NA; cdr3_nt: TGTGCCAGTAGTATTGGGCCCGTTCGCCCTTCCAATCAGCCCCAGCATTTT; cdr3_aa: CASSIGPVRPSNQPQHF
v_call: TRBV4-1; j_call: TRBJ2-4; d_call: NA; cdr3_nt: TGCGCCAGCAGCCAAGGACACCCAATCCTAGCCAAAAACATTCAGTACTTC; cdr3_aa: CASSQGHPILAKNIQYF
v_call: TRBV5-1; j_call: TRBJ2-1; d_call: TRBD2; cdr3_nt: TGCGCCAGCAGCCCCAGACTAGCGGGGGGACACAATGAGCAGTTCTTC; cdr3_aa: CASSPRLAGGHNEQFF
v_call: TRBV28; j_call: TRBJ2-5; d_call: TRBD2; cdr3_nt: TGTGCCAGCAGTTTATCCGGGGGGGCATCAGAGACCCAGTACTTC; cdr3_aa: CASSLSGGASETQYF
v_call: TRBV6-1; j_call: TRBJ2-6; d_call: TRBD1; cdr3_nt: TGTGCCAGCAGTGAGACAGGGGTTTATGGGGCCAACGTCCTGACTTTC; cdr3_aa: CASSETGVYGANVLTF
v_call: TRBV5-1; j_call: TRBJ2-7; d_call: TRBD1; cdr3_nt: TGCGCCAGCAGCTTGGGACAGGGGGTGTACGAGCAGTACTTC; cdr3_aa: CASSLGQGVYEQYF